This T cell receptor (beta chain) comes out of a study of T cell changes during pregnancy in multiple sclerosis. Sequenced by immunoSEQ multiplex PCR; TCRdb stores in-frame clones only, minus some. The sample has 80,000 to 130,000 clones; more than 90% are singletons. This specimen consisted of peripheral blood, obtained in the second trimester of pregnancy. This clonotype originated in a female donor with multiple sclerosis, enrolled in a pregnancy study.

The CDR3 region is CASSTPGLAHYEQYF. The CDR3 DNA reads TGTGCCAGCAGCACCCCGGGACTAGCTCATTACGAGCAGTACTTC. The chain couples TRBV5-4 to TRBJ2-7, with 9 bases lining up with TRBD2. V dropped 4 bases and J dropped 4; count of bases not matched to a gene: 9. The CDR3 runs to 15 residues. Germline CDR1 and CDR2: SGHNT and YYREEE (reference sequence).